This T cell receptor beta chain comes out of a study of shared clonotypes between healthy human individuals. This clone was detected once. The germline CDR1 and CDR2 sequences are LGHNA and YSLEER. The CDR3 totals 14 residues. V was trimmed by 0 bases and J by 2 bases, leaving 8 bases between them. Clones were read by immunoSEQ multiplex PCR, and TCRdb kept only the in-frame ones, dropping some. Among approximately 1,500,000 clones listed, 95% to 99% were seen once. This TCR was sampled from a young man in good health. The chain recombines TRBV4-3 with TRBJ2-7, with unresolved D. Sequencing was done on a sample of naive CD4+ T cells sorted from blood. Subset: CD45RA+ positively selected. For the CDR3, the DNA is TGCGCCAGCAGCCAAGATTGGGCTACCTACGAGCAGTACTTC. Translating it yields CASSQDWATYEQYF.